A single sample is the source of the 19 T cell receptor beta chains below, sequenced in a study of blood T cells in healthy people across ages. The second PCR ran about 6 to 11 cycles with a sample-barcoded 5' primer and J-beta primers. MiXCR, applied by TCRdb to the 5' RACE reads, yields one record per CDR3 protein. The sample has 850,000 to 1,300,000 distinct CDR3 sequences; over 35% are singletons. Sequenced sample: blood. Receptors were obtained from a woman aged 60-75 years in good health.

The chain carries TRBV6-5 and TRBJ1-5; D not resolved. Trimming removed 6 bases from V and 1 base from J, with 13 bases in between. Germline V gene data show CDR1 as MNHEY and CDR2 as SVGAGI. The CDR3 is made up of 15 amino acids. Here the CDR3 reads CASRRTRGSNQPQHF. CDR3 nucleotides: TGTGCCAGCAGACGGACCAGAGGGAGCAATCAGCCCCAGCATTTT.

This clonotype showed up many times. The CDR3 spells CASSFEITDTQYF. CDR3 in DNA: TGTGCCAGCAGCTTCGAGATCACAGATACGCAGTATTTT. The chain couples TRBV11-2 to TRBJ2-3; D gene unclear. The length of the CDR3 is 13 residues. The germline V and J ends were trimmed by 3 bases and 2 bases, with 6 bases remaining between them. Germline lookup yields CDR1 SGHAT and CDR2 FQNNGV.

The chain couples TRBV7-2 to TRBJ2-4; D is unclear. Trimming removed 4 bases at V and 0 bases at J, with 13 bases between. The CDR3 consists of 16 residues. Germline loops: CDR1 SGHTA, CDR2 FQGNSA. The DNA of the CDR3 is TGTGCCAGCAGCTCATCGATGATACTAGCCAAAAACATTCAGTACTTC. Amino acid sequence: CASSSSMILAKNIQYF.

The J gene is TRBJ2-7, the V gene TRBV2; D possibly corresponds to TRBD1 (6 bases). With 10 bases removed from V and 2 bases from J, the gap between germline ends came to 15 bases. The CDR3 is 13 amino acids. The germline CDR1 and CDR2 sequences are SNHLY and FYNNEI. In DNA form, the CDR3 reads TGTGCCACCAGGGGAGAGGTACCCTACGAGCAGTACTTC. It encodes CATRGEVPYEQYF.

The rearrangement joins TRBV20-1 to TRBJ2-1; 10 bases are shared with TRBD2. V was clipped by 5 bases and J by 9 bases; unmatched bases: 13. The CDR3 is 15 amino acids. Germline-derived CDR1 and CDR2 are DFQATT and SNEGSKA (reference sequence). As DNA, the CDR3 is TGCAGTGCTCCTCTCCTAGCGGGAGTGACGGGTGAGCAGTTCTTC. This translates into CSAPLLAGVTGEQFF.

This clonotype was recorded a few times. The V and J genes are TRBV29-1 and TRBJ2-5, with TRBD1 identical over 7 bases. This CDR3 has 11 residues. Germline trimming cut 7 bases from V and 5 bases from J; bases unmatched to any gene: 4. Germline V gene lookup returns CDR1 SQVTM and CDR2 ANQGSEA. DNA of the CDR3: TGCAGCGGGACCAGGGGGGAGACCCAGTACTTC. It is translated as CSGTRGETQYF.

This clonotype occurred a few times. J is TRBJ2-7 and V is TRBV28, with 13 bases aligning to TRBD2. Losses at the gene ends were 8 bases for V and 0 bases for J; bases not matched to a gene: 10. This CDR3 region has 17 residues. Germline V gives CDR1 MDHEN, CDR2 SYDVKM. CDR3 nucleotide sequence: TGTGCCAGCCCCCCATCCGGGACTAGCGGGATCTCCTACGAGCAGTACTTC. Encoded protein: CASPPSGTSGISYEQYF.

This clonotype was detected a few times. The chain has TRBV20-1 and TRBJ2-3; 10 bases align to TRBD2. Germline V gene data show CDR1 as DFQATT and CDR2 as SNEGSKA (reference sequence). CDR3 size: 14 residues. With 6 bases clipped from V and 4 bases from J, the junction kept 7 bases outside the gene matches. The DNA for the CDR3 is TGCAGTGCAATGAGCGGGAGGGGGGCAGATACGCAGTATTTT. Translation: CSAMSGRGADTQYF.

In its sample, this clonotype was seen a few times. J is TRBJ2-7 and V is TRBV7-8; D may match TRBD1 or TRBD2 (5 bases each). Germline-derived CDR1 and CDR2 are SGHVS and FQNEAQ. Trimming removed 4 bases from V and 4 bases from J, with 20 bases in between. The CDR3 contains 16 residues. The CDR3 spells CASSSHRDHNPYEQYF. The DNA of the CDR3 is TGTGCCAGCAGCTCCCACCGGGACCACAATCCGTACGAGCAGTACTTC.

This clonotype was picked up one time. V and J are TRBV27 and TRBJ2-1; the D is unclear. Deletions cut 5 bases from V and 8 bases from J, with 16 bases between. The CDR3 loop spans 14 amino acids. CDR1 is MNHEY and CDR2 is SMNVEV in the germline V gene (reference sequence). The CDR3 DNA reads TGTGCCAGCAGTCTCCGTGGGGATAGTGATGAGCAGTTCTTC. Translation: CASSLRGDSDEQFF.

This clonotype was observed a few times. The V gene is TRBV2, the J gene TRBJ2-3, with 8 bases identical to TRBD1. V dropped 5 bases and J dropped 2; count of bases not matched to a gene: 6. This CDR3 is built from 15 residues. CDR1 and CDR2 (germline): SNHLY, FYNNEI. CDR3 region: CASSPRTGNTDTQYF. The CDR3 DNA reads as TGTGCCAGCAGTCCAAGGACAGGGAACACAGATACGCAGTATTTT. The variable domain in full, completed from reference TRBV2 and TRBJ2-3, reads EPEVTQTPSHQVTQMGQEVILRCVPISNHLYFYWYRQILGQKVEFLVSFYNNEISEKSEIFDDQFSVERPDGSNFTLKIRSTKLEDSAMYFCASSPRTGNTDTQYFGPGTRLTVL.

This clonotype was counted a few times. The chain uses TRBV12-3 or TRBV12-4 and TRBJ2-3, with a weak D call TRBD2 (6 bases). There are 15 residues in the CDR3. V dropped 5 bases and J dropped 5 bases, with 17 bases sitting between them. CDR3 nucleotides: TGTGCCAGCAGTCGACAGTCCCCCGGGGGAGATACGCAGTATTTT. This encodes CASSRQSPGGDTQYF.

The V gene is TRBV20-1, the J gene TRBJ2-1; TRBD1 might be the D (6 bases). The length of the CDR3 is 16 residues. Germline CDR1 and CDR2: DFQATT and SNEGSKA (reference sequence). V shed 0 bases and J shed 3 bases, with 15 bases lying between them. The CDR3 DNA reads TGCAGTGCTAGAGATGACTCAGGGGTGCTCTACAATGAGCAGTTCTTC. Residues: CSARDDSGVLYNEQFF.

This clonotype was recorded a few times. The V and J genes are TRBV29-1 and TRBJ2-7; TRBD1 matches at 9 bases. V lost 5 bases and J lost 0; bases outside the gene matches: 5. The V gene's germline CDR1 is SQVTM and CDR2 ANQGSEA. The CDR3 totals 14 residues. CDR3: CSVTGTGSSYEQYF. Here the CDR3 DNA reads TGCAGCGTTACCGGGACAGGGTCCTCCTACGAGCAGTACTTC.

This chain links TRBV29-1 with TRBJ2-1; D not certain. The V gene lost 5 bases and the J gene lost 3 bases, with 11 bases spanning the gap. CDR3 length equals 13 residues. The V gene's germline CDR1 is SQVTM and CDR2 ANQGSEA. The CDR3, as DNA: TGCAGCGTTAGGCCCCCAGGCTACAATGAGCAGTTCTTC. This translates into CSVRPPGYNEQFF.

Concerning this clonotype itself: This may arise from a read error, as a much more abundant clone is one base away. This CDR3 fails to terminate in the conserved phenylalanine or tryptophan, so it likely reflects a read error. V is TRBV29-1 and J is TRBJ2-1, with 7 bases aligning to TRBD2. The trim removed 4 bases at V and 8 bases at J, leaving 8 bases unmatched. The CDR3 contains 13 residues. Germline loops: CDR1 SQVTM, CDR2 ANQGSEA. CDR3 in amino acids: CSVVYPGRDEQFY. The CDR3, as DNA: TGCAGCGTTGTGTATCCTGGGAGGGATGAGCAGTTCTAC.

The chain joins TRBV27 to TRBJ2-1, with a tentative D call TRBD2 (5 bases). The CDR3 spans 15 residues. CDR1 is MNHEY, CDR2 SMNVEV, per germline (reference sequence). V dropped 4 bases and J dropped 7 bases, with 17 bases sitting between them. CDR3 nucleotide sequence: TGTGCCAGCAGTTATCGGGCATTTGGGGAGAATGAGCAGTTCTTC. It encodes CASSYRAFGENEQFF.

This clonotype has only a few counts. The chain employs TRBV6-6 and TRBJ2-7, with D possibly matching TRBD2 (6 bases). CDR1 and CDR2 from the germline V gene are MNHNY and SVGAGI (reference sequence). V shed 3 bases and J shed 1 base, with 16 bases lying between them. The CDR3 spans 16 residues. CDR3 nucleotide sequence: TGTGCCAGCAGTTATACCGCGGGGTCCATATCCTACGAGCAGTACTTC. The encoded protein is CASSYTAGSISYEQYF.

This chain uses TRBV9 with TRBJ2-1, with unresolved D. CDR3 length: 14 residues. Trimming cost V 3 bases and J 6 bases, with 13 bases left between them. Germline V lookup: CDR1 SGDLS, CDR2 YYNGEE. Written as DNA, the CDR3 is TGTGCCAGCAGCGCTTCTAGGATCAGCAATGAGCAGTTCTTC. Translation: CASSASRISNEQFF.